These 27 T cell receptor beta chains originate from one sample sequenced in a study of vaccination and CD4 T cells after COVID-19 (dated by TCRdb to 2021 to 2024). The library was prepared using PCR. The run used an Illumina iSeq 100. At the Johns Hopkins FTIC core, DNA from the cultured CD4+ T cells underwent TCR sequencing with the Oncomine TCR Beta short-read assay. Using fastp trimming at Q25 and MiXCR clonotype assembly, TCRdb reanalyzed the public sequencing data and kept in-frame beta chains. Each entry is one CDR3 protein sequence, shown with its most common DNA and genes. In all, the sample holds around 16,000 distinct CDR3 sequences, and roughly 71% of those were seen once. The top ten constitute 15% to 20% of the sample. Antigens for these TCRs are unknown. Sample treatment or condition, as interpreted from the label and publication: roughly 11-day PBMC culture with coronavirus spike peptide pools or control peptides (ViraFEST assay).

Sequencing was done on a sample of CD4+ T cells from blood, cultured in vitro. These receptors all come from a human donor who had recovered from COVID-19.

The J gene is TRBJ1-1, the V gene TRBV11-2; possibly TRBD1 for D (5 bases). CDR3 length equals 14 residues. V was clipped by 1 base and J by 5 bases, with 11 bases between them. CDR1 is SGHAT, CDR2 FQNNGV, per germline. In DNA, the CDR3 is TGTGCCAGCAGCTTAGGACAGCAGAGGACTGAAGCTTTCTTT. It encodes CASSLGQQRTEAFF. The full variable domain, with the rest looked up from reference TRBV11-2 and TRBJ1-1, is EAGVAQSPRYKIIEKRQSVAFWCNPISGHATLYWYQQILGQGPKLLIQFQNNGVVDDSQLPKDRFSAERLKGVDSTLKIQPAKLEDSAVYLCASSLGQQRTEAFFGQGTRLTVV.

The chain links TRBV20-1 to TRBJ2-1; 11 bases line up with TRBD2. The CDR3 is 15 residues long. V trimming: 5 bases; J trimming: 7 bases; junction bases outside the gene matches: 10. The germline V gene encodes CDR1 DFQATT and CDR2 SNEGSKA (reference sequence). In DNA, the CDR3 is TGCAGTGCTCTCAAGTTAGCGGGAGGGCCGAATGAGCAGTTCTTC. This encodes CSALKLAGGPNEQFF.

The V gene is TRBV28, the J gene TRBJ2-7, with 9 bases identical to TRBD2. From germline, CDR1 is MDHEN and CDR2 SYDVKM. There are 14 residues in the CDR3. J was trimmed by 9 bases and V by 5 bases; bases with no gene match: 11. CDR3 sequence: CASSIGTSYSGQYF. DNA for the CDR3: TGTGCCAGCAGTATCGGGACTAGCTATTCCGGGCAGTACTTC.

In its sample, this clonotype was seen a few times. The chain is built from TRBV6-1 and TRBJ2-7, with D possibly being TRBD1 (6 bases). Germline V lookup: CDR1 MNHNS, CDR2 SASEGT. The CDR3 totals 16 residues. Deletions cut 1 base from V and 1 base from J, with 14 bases between. As DNA, the CDR3 is TGTGCCAGCAGTGAAGAGGTCGGGACATCTTCCTACGAGCAGTACTTC. Amino acid sequence: CASSEEVGTSSYEQYF.

This chain uses TRBV24-1 with TRBJ1-1; 7 bases line up with TRBD1. J lost 5 bases, V lost 5 bases, and 1 base had no gene match. CDR1 and CDR2 (germline): KGHDR, SFDVKD. CDR3 length: 12 residues. This chain's CDR3 is CATSGQGTEAFF. CDR3 nucleotides: TGTGCCACCAGTGGACAGGGTACTGAAGCTTTCTTT.

The V gene is TRBV7-7, the J gene TRBJ2-1; 15 bases align to TRBD2. J was trimmed by 7 bases and V by 5 bases; bases with no gene match: 9. This CDR3 comprises 17 residues. Germline V gene lookup returns CDR1 SSHAT and CDR2 FNYEAQ (reference sequence). The CDR3 region has the DNA TGTGCCAGCAGCCCAGGGGCCGGGACTAGCGGGAGGAATGAGCAGTTCTTC. Protein product: CASSPGAGTSGRNEQFF.

The CDR3 DNA sequence: TGTGCCAGCAGCACAGCTGGGACAGGGGGGGATGAGCAGTTCTTC. Amino acid sequence: CASSTAGTGGDEQFF. The J gene is TRBJ2-1, the V gene TRBV7-2, with 11 bases lining up with TRBD1. This CDR3 spans 15 amino acids. V dropped 5 bases and J dropped 8; count of bases not matched to a gene: 8. Germline V gene lookup returns CDR1 SGHTA and CDR2 FQGNSA.

This chain uses TRBV7-2 with TRBJ2-2; D is uncertain. Per the germline V gene, CDR1 is SGHTA and CDR2 is FQGNSA. The CDR3 loop spans 16 amino acids. With 1 base removed from V and 5 bases from J, the gap between germline ends came to 14 bases. The CDR3 reads CASSLGGLVRTGELFF. For the CDR3, the DNA is TGTGCCAGCAGCTTAGGAGGTTTAGTCCGGACCGGGGAGCTGTTTTTT.

This clonotype appeared a single time. This sequence joins TRBV9 and TRBJ1-1; D is unresolved. The CDR3 extends over 13 amino acids. The V gene lost 0 bases and the J gene lost 1 base, with 4 bases spanning the gap. CDR1 SGDLS and CDR2 YYNGEE come from the germline V gene. The DNA of the CDR3 is TGTGCCAGCAGCGTAGCCGCGAACACTGAAGCTTTCTTT. Protein product: CASSVAANTEAFF.

This clonotype was recorded a few times. The chain recombines TRBV11-2 with TRBJ2-1, with TRBD1 matching over 8 bases. Per the germline V gene, CDR1 is SGHAT and CDR2 is FQNNGV. Losses at the gene ends were 5 bases for V and 6 bases for J; bases not matched to a gene: 18. The CDR3 extends over 18 amino acids. In nucleotides, the CDR3 is TGTGCCAGCAGCCTCGCGTGGATCCGGGGACAGGTCCCCAATGAGCAGTTCTTC. It specifies CASSLAWIRGQVPNEQFF.

This chain uses TRBV28 with TRBJ1-1, with D hard to call. Germline CDR1 and CDR2: MDHEN and SYDVKM. The length of the CDR3 is 16 residues. V dropped 3 bases and J dropped 1 base, with 15 bases sitting between them. The chain's CDR3 is CASSFPELLQNTEAFF. CDR3 nucleotide sequence: TGTGCCAGCAGTTTCCCAGAGTTGCTACAGAACACTGAAGCTTTCTTT.

The chain has TRBV19 and TRBJ1-2; possibly TRBD1 for D (5 bases). CDR1 is LNHDA and CDR2 is SQIVND in the germline V gene (reference sequence). The V end was cut by 8 bases, the J end by 6 bases, with 19 bases between. The CDR3 spans 14 residues. The CDR3: CASRPSRGTHGYTF. Here the CDR3 DNA reads TGTGCCAGTCGACCGTCTAGGGGAACTCATGGCTACACCTTC. The full variable domain, its missing parts supplied by reference TRBV19 and TRBJ1-2, is DGGITQSPKYLFRKEGQNVTLSCEQNLNHDAMYWYRQDPGQGLRLIYYSQIVNDFQKGDIAEGYSVSREKKESFPLTVTSAQKNPTAFYLCASRPSRGTHGYTFGSGTRLTVV.

This sequence joins TRBV19 and TRBJ1-5; D gene uncertain. Germline V gene data show CDR1 as LNHDA and CDR2 as SQIVND (reference sequence). Trimming left V 2 bases short and J 0 bases short, with 8 bases between. This CDR3 is built from 15 residues. This chain's CDR3 is CASSISTYSNQPQHF. The CDR3 DNA is TGTGCCAGTAGTATATCCACGTATAGCAATCAGCCCCAGCATTTT.

This clonotype was counted a few times. The chain employs TRBV20-1 and TRBJ2-7; TRBD1 or TRBD2 may be the D gene (5 bases each). CDR1 and CDR2 (germline): DFQATT, SNEGSKA (reference sequence). Trimming stripped 6 bases from V and 0 bases from J, with 9 bases between. The CDR3 has 12 amino acids. DNA of the CDR3: TGCAGTGCGGGGGTTAGCTCCTACGAGCAGTACTTC. This gives the protein CSAGVSSYEQYF.

CDR3 sequence reads: CASSYSGDTVSGNTIYF. For the CDR3, the DNA is TGTGCCAGCAGTTACTCTGGCGATACCGTGTCTGGAAACACCATATATTTT. The chain uses TRBV6-5 and TRBJ1-3; no clear D. The germline V and J ends were trimmed by 0 bases and 1 base, with 13 bases remaining between them. The CDR3 consists of 17 residues. Germline-derived CDR1 and CDR2 are MNHEY and SVGAGI.

By share, this clonotype counts as large. V and J are TRBV19 and TRBJ2-2, with 9 positions matching TRBD2. V lost 5 bases, J lost 3 bases, and 4 bases stayed unmatched. Germline lookup yields CDR1 LNHDA and CDR2 SQIVND (reference sequence). The CDR3 runs to 15 residues. CDR3 amino acids: CASSLAGRDTGELFF. The CDR3, as DNA: TGTGCCAGTAGTCTAGCGGGACGGGACACCGGGGAGCTGTTTTTT.

The chain combines TRBV19 with TRBJ1-2, with TRBD1 identical over 7 bases. This CDR3 spans 13 amino acids. Per the germline V gene, CDR1 is LNHDA and CDR2 is SQIVND (reference sequence). The V segment lost 6 bases and the J segment 7 bases; nucleotides outside the gene matches: 8. The CDR3 coding sequence is TGTGCCAGTAGCCCAGGACAGGCGGGTGGCTACACCTTC. It is translated as CASSPGQAGGYTF.

This clonotype appeared a few times. V gene TRBV6-1 combines with J gene TRBJ2-5, with D perhaps assigned TRBD1 or TRBD2 (6 bases each). This CDR3 spans 16 amino acids. The germline CDR1 and CDR2 sequences are MNHNS and SASEGT. V lost 7 bases, J lost 1 base, and 19 bases lay in between. CDR3 protein: CASNRGDLIFQETQYF. The CDR3 DNA reads as TGTGCCAGCAATAGGGGGGACCTAATATTCCAAGAGACCCAGTACTTC.

The chain is built from TRBV19 and TRBJ1-5; 10 positions agree with TRBD1. This CDR3 has 16 amino acids. Germline CDR1 LNHDA, CDR2 SQIVND (reference sequence). Germline trimming cut 6 bases from V and 7 bases from J; bases unmatched to any gene: 12. In DNA, the CDR3 is TGTGCCAGTAGGGCTGACAGGGGGCGCCCGGGGCAGCCCCAGCATTTT. It specifies CASRADRGRPGQPQHF.

This clonotype was recorded only once. The chain links TRBV7-2 to TRBJ1-1; D unclear. Between the trimmed V and J ends, which lost 0 bases and 0 bases, there was a span of 2 bases. The CDR3 runs 13 residues. Per the germline V gene, CDR1 is SGHTA and CDR2 is FQGNSA. The CDR3: CASSLALNTEAFF. CDR3 DNA sequence: TGTGCCAGCAGCTTAGCCCTGAACACTGAAGCTTTCTTT.

This clonotype turned up a few times. The genes are TRBV7-9 and TRBJ2-5; possibly TRBD2 for D (7 bases). V lost 2 bases to trimming and J lost 4 bases, with 17 bases between them. Germline V lookup: CDR1 SEHNR, CDR2 FQNEAQ (reference sequence). CDR3 length: 16 residues. CDR3 in DNA: TGTGCCAGCAGCTTAAAGGGGGAGGGCCTAAGAGAGACCCAGTACTTC. Translation gives CASSLKGEGLRETQYF.

This rearrangement joins TRBV10-3 to TRBJ2-5; the D gene is possibly TRBD1 (6 bases). Germline-derived CDR1 and CDR2 are ENHRY and SYGVKD. Trimming took off 6 bases at V and 0 bases at J, with 8 bases between the two ends. The CDR3 extends over 13 amino acids. CDR3 residues: CAISGQYQETQYF. CDR3 sequence (DNA): TGTGCCATCAGCGGACAGTACCAAGAGACCCAGTACTTC.

V and J are TRBV11-2 and TRBJ2-7; 14 positions agree with TRBD2. Germline trimming cut 4 bases from V and 7 bases from J; bases unmatched to any gene: 6. The CDR3 extends over 15 amino acids. Looked up from germline, CDR1 is SGHAT and CDR2 is FQNNGV. The CDR3: CASSSRLAGGLEQYF. CDR3 in DNA: TGTGCCAGCAGCTCCCGACTAGCGGGAGGGCTTGAGCAGTACTTC.

The chain links TRBV15 to TRBJ2-7, with TRBD1 matching over 7 bases. J was trimmed by 6 bases and V by 3 bases; bases with no gene match: 17. The CDR3 is 17 residues long. Per germline, CDR1 LNHNV and CDR2 YYDKDF (reference sequence). The CDR3: CATSRVLGQRLRAEQYF. CDR3 in DNA: TGTGCCACCAGCAGGGTACTGGGACAGCGTTTAAGGGCCGAGCAGTACTTC. Full variable domain (rest looked up from reference TRBV15 and TRBJ2-7): DAMVIQNPRYQVTQFGKPVTLSCSQTLNHNVMYWYQQKSSQAPKLLFHYYDKDFNNEADTPDNFQSRRPNTSFCFLDIRSPGLGDTAMYLCATSRVLGQRLRAEQYFGPGTRLTVT.

This clonotype occurred a few times. The chain uses TRBV6-5 and TRBJ1-2; 7 bases align to TRBD1. CDR3 length: 14 amino acids. Germline V gene lookup returns CDR1 MNHEY and CDR2 SVGAGI. V lost 1 base, J lost 5 bases, and 4 bases stayed unmatched. The CDR3 nucleotides are TGTGCCAGCAGTTACTTCGGGACAGCGTATGGCTACACCTTC. This encodes CASSYFGTAYGYTF.

CDR3 nucleotides: TGTGCCAGCAGCTTGGGACGGTCGGGCACCGGGGAGCTGTTTTTT. This gives the protein CASSLGRSGTGELFF. The chain links TRBV7-9 to TRBJ2-2, with D perhaps assigned TRBD1 or TRBD2 (5 bases each). CDR3 length equals 15 residues. V lost 3 bases and J lost 4, with 12 bases in between. Germline V CDR1 and CDR2: SEHNR, FQNEAQ (reference sequence).

This chain links TRBV7-2 with TRBJ1-6; 7 nucleotides align to TRBD1. Trimming removed 4 bases from V and 7 bases from J; junction bases left unmatched: 7. CDR1 and CDR2 (germline): SGHTA, FQGNSA. CDR3 length: 15 residues. The CDR3 is CASSYVGGRNSPLHF. CDR3 nucleotides: TGTGCCAGCAGCTACGTAGGGGGCCGAAATTCACCCCTCCACTTT.